This T cell receptor beta chain is from a study of T-cell memory formation after mild COVID-19. Germline V gene data show CDR1 as MNHEY and CDR2 as SVGEGT. The V gene lost 8 bases and the J gene lost 4 bases, with 9 bases spanning the gap. CDR3 length equals 12 residues. This clonotype was picked up a small number of times. MiXCR was run by TCRdb on the 5' RACE reads, yielding one entry per CDR3 protein. The sample consists of roughly 450,000 distinct CDR3 sequences, 15% to 20% of them appearing once. Specimen: PBMCs or a T cell subset sorted from them (not recorded which). This receptor was obtained from a man younger than 35 who had mild COVID-19 (a few samples of this study predate the infection). Cell type and time point are not known. V is TRBV6-2 or TRBV6-3 and J is TRBJ2-1; D gene ambiguous. The CDR3 DNA follows: TGTGCCAGCGGCTATGAGTACAATGAGCAGTTCTTC. It encodes CASGYEYNEQFF.